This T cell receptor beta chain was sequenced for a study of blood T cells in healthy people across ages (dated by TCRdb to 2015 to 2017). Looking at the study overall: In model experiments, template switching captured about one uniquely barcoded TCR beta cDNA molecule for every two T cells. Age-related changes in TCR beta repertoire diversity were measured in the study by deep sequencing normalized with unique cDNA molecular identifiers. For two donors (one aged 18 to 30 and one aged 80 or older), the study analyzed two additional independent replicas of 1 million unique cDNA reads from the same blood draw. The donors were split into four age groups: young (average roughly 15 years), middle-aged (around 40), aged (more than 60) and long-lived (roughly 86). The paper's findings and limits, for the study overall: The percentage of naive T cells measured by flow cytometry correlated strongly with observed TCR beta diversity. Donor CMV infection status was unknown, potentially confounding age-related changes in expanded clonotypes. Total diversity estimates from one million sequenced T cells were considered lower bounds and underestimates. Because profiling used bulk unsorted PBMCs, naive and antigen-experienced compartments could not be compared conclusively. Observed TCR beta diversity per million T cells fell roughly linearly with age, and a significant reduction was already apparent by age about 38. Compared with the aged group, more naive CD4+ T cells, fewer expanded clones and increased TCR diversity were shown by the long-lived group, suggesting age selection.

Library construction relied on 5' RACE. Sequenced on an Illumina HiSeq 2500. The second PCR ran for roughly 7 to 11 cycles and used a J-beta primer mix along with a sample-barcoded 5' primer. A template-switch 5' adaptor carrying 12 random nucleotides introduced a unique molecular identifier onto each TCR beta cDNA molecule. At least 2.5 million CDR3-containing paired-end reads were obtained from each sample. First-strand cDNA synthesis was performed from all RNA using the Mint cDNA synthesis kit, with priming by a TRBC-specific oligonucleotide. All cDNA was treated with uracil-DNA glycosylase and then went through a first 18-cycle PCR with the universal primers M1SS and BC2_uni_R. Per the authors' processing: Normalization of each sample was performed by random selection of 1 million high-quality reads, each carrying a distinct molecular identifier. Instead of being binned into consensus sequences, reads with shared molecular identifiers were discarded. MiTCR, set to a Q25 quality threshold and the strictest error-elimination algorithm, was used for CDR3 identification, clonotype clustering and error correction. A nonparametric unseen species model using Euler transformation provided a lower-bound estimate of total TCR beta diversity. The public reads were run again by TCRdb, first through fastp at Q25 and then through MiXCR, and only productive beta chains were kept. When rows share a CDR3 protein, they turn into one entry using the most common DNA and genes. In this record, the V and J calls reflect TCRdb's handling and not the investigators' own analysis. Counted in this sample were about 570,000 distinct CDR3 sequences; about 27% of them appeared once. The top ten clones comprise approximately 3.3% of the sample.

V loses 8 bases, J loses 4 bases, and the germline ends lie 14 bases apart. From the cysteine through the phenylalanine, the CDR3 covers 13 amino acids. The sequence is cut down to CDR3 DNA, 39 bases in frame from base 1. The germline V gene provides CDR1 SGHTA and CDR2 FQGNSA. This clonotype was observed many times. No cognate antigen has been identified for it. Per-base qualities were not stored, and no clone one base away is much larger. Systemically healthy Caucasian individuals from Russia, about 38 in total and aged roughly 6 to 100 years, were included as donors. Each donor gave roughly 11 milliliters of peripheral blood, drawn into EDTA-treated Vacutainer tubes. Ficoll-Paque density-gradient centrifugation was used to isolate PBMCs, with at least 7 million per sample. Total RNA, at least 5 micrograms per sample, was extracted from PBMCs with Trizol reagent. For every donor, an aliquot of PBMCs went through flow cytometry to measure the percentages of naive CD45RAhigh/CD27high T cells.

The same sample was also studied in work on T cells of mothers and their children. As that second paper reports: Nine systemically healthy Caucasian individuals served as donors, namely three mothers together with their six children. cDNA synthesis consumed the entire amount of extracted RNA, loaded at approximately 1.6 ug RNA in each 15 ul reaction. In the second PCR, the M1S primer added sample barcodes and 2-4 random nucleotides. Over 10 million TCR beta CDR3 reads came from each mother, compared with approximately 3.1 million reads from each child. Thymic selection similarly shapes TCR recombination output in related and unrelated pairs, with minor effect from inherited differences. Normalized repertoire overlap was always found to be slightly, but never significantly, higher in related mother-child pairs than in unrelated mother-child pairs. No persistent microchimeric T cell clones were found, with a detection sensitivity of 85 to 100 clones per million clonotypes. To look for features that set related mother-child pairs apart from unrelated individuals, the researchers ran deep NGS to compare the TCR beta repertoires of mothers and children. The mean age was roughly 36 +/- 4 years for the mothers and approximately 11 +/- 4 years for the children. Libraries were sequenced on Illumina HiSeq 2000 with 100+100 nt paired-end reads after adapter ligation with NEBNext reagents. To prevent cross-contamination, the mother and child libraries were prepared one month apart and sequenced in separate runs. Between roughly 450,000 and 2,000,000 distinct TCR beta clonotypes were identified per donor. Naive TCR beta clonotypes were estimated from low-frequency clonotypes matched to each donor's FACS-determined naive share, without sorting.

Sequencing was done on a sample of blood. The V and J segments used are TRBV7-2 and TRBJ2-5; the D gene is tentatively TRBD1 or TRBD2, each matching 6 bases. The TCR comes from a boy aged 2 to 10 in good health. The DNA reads TGTGCCAGCGAGGAAGGGGGGCGAGAGACCCAGTACTTC. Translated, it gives CASEEGGRETQYF.